This is a list of T cell receptor beta chains from one sample in a study of TIL therapy for anti-PD-1-resistant metastatic lung cancer. Produced via immunoSEQ multiplex PCR; TCRdb's table is partial and in-frame only. Here the sample spans 20,000 or so clones, roughly 85% being singletons. The specimen comprised blood, sampled at baseline. These receptors were obtained from a person aged 25 to 80 with non-small cell lung cancer. CDR3s leave out the opening cysteine and the closing phenylalanine or tryptophan. The D gene is left open where the match is weak.

j_call,d_call,v_call,cdr3_aa
TRBJ2-5,NA,TRBV7-3,ASSLNVQETQY
TRBJ1-1,TRBD1,TRBV28,ASSRTGGSEAF
TRBJ2-5,TRBD1,TRBV7-2,ASSSAYTTGEETQY
TRBJ2-7,NA,TRBV5-1,AATAGSSNEQY
TRBJ1-4,TRBD1,TRBV6-5,ASSPGTGGGEKLF
TRBJ2-4,NA,TRBV9,ASSEGTLLAKNIQY
TRBJ2-3,TRBD1,TRBV7-2,ASSFDRGSSTDTQY
TRBJ1-1,TRBD1,TRBV27,ASSLIRTGIMNTEAF
TRBJ1-1,TRBD1,TRBV7-9,ASSLGQGVVEAF
TRBJ2-3,NA,TRBV5-1,ASSFDGGETDTQY
TRBJ2-7,TRBD2,TRBV28,GSRSGRSYEQY
TRBJ2-2,NA,TRBV19,ASSPRDLNTGELF
TRBJ1-1,NA,TRBV4-1,ASSQGGDNTEAF
TRBJ1-1,NA,TRBV7-9,ASSWKLLKMNTEAF
TRBJ1-2,NA,TRBV28,ASSFLNYGYT